This T cell receptor (beta chain) is from a study of identical twins. TCRdb re-derived calls from the 5' RACE reads in MiXCR, one entry per CDR3 protein. Of some 730,000 distinct CDR3 sequences in the sample, 15% to 20% were seen once. The study, taken as a whole, reports: Out-of-frame TCR alpha sharing in monozygotic twins exceeded recombination model predictions. The abundant beta clonotypes from cord blood had fewer insertions, and memory repertoires had none of this.

This clonotype turned up a few times. The antigen remains unidentified. V shed 6 bases, J shed 6 bases, and the junction held 10 bases outside the gene matches. Looked up from germline, CDR1 is MNHEY and CDR2 is SVGEGT. There are 14 residues in the CDR3. These same records also appear under a second study, on T cells expressing NK-cell markers. That study reports: The study left the HCMV specificity of expanded NKG2C+ T cell clones unresolved.

V gene TRBV6-2 or TRBV6-3 combines with J gene TRBJ1-2, with 7 bases aligning to TRBD1. The material sequenced was PBMCs. The clonotype was recovered from a woman in her late teens or twenties in good health. The CDR3 spells CASRYRDRTHGYTF. CDR3 DNA: TGTGCCAGCAGATACAGGGACAGAACCCATGGCTACACCTTC.